A single sample gave rise to the 25 T cell receptor beta chains below, sequenced in a study of T cell responses to AZD1222 COVID-19 vaccine. Here immunoSEQ multiplex PCR was the method, and the copy in TCRdb shows in-frame clones only, minus some. The profile shows about 72,000 clones, 80% to 90% of them singletons. Material: peripheral blood, obtained 28 days after the second AZD1222 dose. These receptors came from an adult who received the AZD1222 COVID-19 vaccine.

The rearrangement joins TRBV18 to TRBJ1-2; TRBD1 aligns across 8 bases. Unmatched junction bases numbered 7, after V lost 4 bases and J lost 0 bases. Germline V gene lookup returns CDR1 KGHSH and CDR2 LQKENI. The CDR3 runs to 16 residues. CDR3 residues: CASSLGTGLANYGYTF. CDR3 bases: TGTGCCAGCTCACTCGGGACAGGACTAGCTAACTATGGCTACACCTTC.

This clone is a singleton in its sample. V is TRBV7-9 and J is TRBJ2-7, with 8 nucleotides matching TRBD1. The trim removed 7 bases at V and 1 base at J, leaving 6 bases unmatched. The germline CDR1 and CDR2 sequences are SEHNR and FQNEAQ (reference sequence). This CDR3 contains 14 residues. The CDR3 region is CASTVTGESYEQYF. The CDR3 region has the DNA TGTGCCAGCACCGTGACAGGGGAGTCCTACGAGCAGTACTTC.

The chain couples TRBV6-2 or TRBV6-3 to TRBJ2-1; D possibly matches TRBD1 or TRBD2 (6 bases each). V lost 0 bases and J 4 bases, leaving 10 bases between the germline ends. This CDR3 region has 15 residues. Germline V gives CDR1 MNHEY, CDR2 SVGEGT. CDR3 DNA sequence: TGTGCCAGCAGTTACTCGGGGGGCGGGTACAATGAGCAGTTCTTC. This gives the protein CASSYSGGGYNEQFF.

In DNA, the CDR3 is TGTGCCATCCAGATTCGCAGGGAAGAAAAACTGTTTTTT. Protein sequence: CAIQIRREEKLFF. The rearrangement joins TRBV28 to TRBJ1-4, with D possibly matching TRBD1 (5 bases). Germline lookup yields CDR1 MDHEN and CDR2 SYDVKM. The germline V and J ends were trimmed by 10 bases and 8 bases, with 17 bases remaining between them. There are 13 residues in the CDR3. The entire variable domain, with the rest obtained from reference TRBV28 and TRBJ1-4, is as follows: DVKVTQSSRYLVKRTGEKVFLECVQDMDHENMFWYRQDPGLGLRLIYFSYDVKMKEKGDIPEGYSVSREKKERFSLILESASTNQTSMYLCAIQIRREEKLFFGSGTQLSVL.

The chain joins TRBV27 to TRBJ1-1; D not certain. CDR3 length: 13 residues. Trimming removed 3 bases at V and 1 base at J, with 6 bases between. Germline V gene sequence: CDR1 MNHEY, CDR2 SMNVEV (reference sequence). The CDR3: CASSFVGNTEAFF. The CDR3 DNA is TGTGCCAGCAGTTTTGTGGGGAACACTGAAGCTTTCTTT.

The V gene is TRBV11-3, the J gene TRBJ1-2; 8 bases fit TRBD1. There are 15 residues in the CDR3. CDR1 is SGHNT and CDR2 is YENEEA in the germline V gene. V shed 5 bases and J 8 bases; nucleotides not matched to a gene: 13. The CDR3 spells CASSVGQGDIEGYTF. CDR3 coding DNA: TGTGCCAGCAGCGTCGGACAGGGAGACATCGAGGGCTACACCTTC. Full variable domain (rest looked up from reference TRBV11-3 and TRBJ1-2): EAGVVQSPRYKIIEKKQPVAFWCNPISGHNTLYWYLQNLGQGPELLIRYENEEAVDDSQLPKDRFSAERLKGVDSTLKIQPAELGDSAVYLCASSVGQGDIEGYTFGSGTRLTVV.

V is TRBV12-3 or TRBV12-4 and J is TRBJ2-7, with D uncertain. This CDR3 is 12 amino acids long. V gave up 6 bases and J gave up 4 bases, with 10 bases separating them. DNA for the CDR3: TGTGCCAGCAGCCCCAGTTCGTACGAGCAGTACTTC. Amino acids: CASSPSSYEQYF.

This rearrangement joins TRBV6-5 to TRBJ1-5, with TRBD1 matching 9 bases. The CDR3 sequence is 15 residues long. V dropped 6 bases and J dropped 3; count of bases not matched to a gene: 6. Germline V gene data show CDR1 as MNHEY and CDR2 as SVGAGI. CDR3 nucleotide sequence: TGTGCCAGCAGGGACAGGGGTCCTTCCAATCAGCCCCAGCATTTT. Translating gives CASRDRGPSNQPQHF.

This chain's CDR3 is CASSPPGLVAGELFF. CDR3 in DNA: TGTGCCAGCAGCCCCCCGGGACTAGTTGCCGGGGAGCTGTTTTTT. The chain employs TRBV3-1 (or the pseudogene TRBV3-2) and TRBJ2-2; TRBD2 matches at 8 bases. Trimming took 4 bases from V and 6 from J; bases not matched to a gene: 7. The CDR3 spans 15 residues. Per the germline V gene, CDR1 is LGHDT and CDR2 is YNNKEL (reference sequence).

The chain has TRBV6-5 and TRBJ1-1; D is unresolved. Per germline, CDR1 MNHEY and CDR2 SVGAGI. Trimming cost V 6 bases and J 3 bases, with 11 bases left between them. This CDR3 is 13 amino acids long. CDR3 in amino acids: CASRIEPYTEAFF. In DNA, the CDR3 is TGTGCCAGCAGAATAGAACCTTACACTGAAGCTTTCTTT.

The chain uses TRBV3-1 (or the pseudogene TRBV3-2) and TRBJ1-1; possible D gene TRBD1, 5 bases. The CDR3 consists of 14 residues. Looked up from germline, CDR1 is LGHDT and CDR2 is YNNKEL (reference sequence). Trimming took off 4 bases at V and 1 base at J, with 10 bases between the two ends. CDR3 amino acids: CASSPAGANTEAFF. For the CDR3, the DNA is TGTGCCAGCAGCCCAGCCGGGGCGAACACTGAAGCTTTCTTT.

The chain combines TRBV7-8 with TRBJ2-1, with 11 nucleotides matching TRBD2. Trimming removed 6 bases from V and 4 bases from J; junction bases left unmatched: 11. Germline lookup yields CDR1 SGHVS and CDR2 FQNEAQ. This CDR3 comprises 17 residues. CDR3 in amino acids: CASSTTSGLAAYNEQFF. CDR3 coding DNA: TGTGCCAGCAGTACAACTTCGGGACTAGCGGCTTACAATGAGCAGTTCTTC.

The V and J genes are TRBV12-5 and TRBJ2-7, with no clear D. From germline, CDR1 is LGHNT and CDR2 FRNRAP. Trimming stripped 9 bases from V and 0 bases from J, with 21 bases between. This CDR3 spans 16 amino acids. The CDR3 DNA is TGTGCTAGCCTAGGTCGTCTCGGGCCGAGCTCCTACGAGCAGTACTTC. Its protein product is CASLGRLGPSSYEQYF. The variable domain in full, with the rest retrieved from reference TRBV12-5 and TRBJ2-7, is DARVTQTPRHKVTEMGQEVTMRCQPILGHNTVFWYRQTMMQGLELLAYFRNRAPLDDSGMPKDRFSAEMPDATLATLKIQPSEPRDSAVYFCASLGRLGPSSYEQYFGPGTRLTVT.

The chain carries TRBV15 and TRBJ2-5; D call uncertain. The CDR3 runs 13 residues. CDR1 is LNHNV, CDR2 YYDKDF, per germline (reference sequence). Trimming took 0 bases from V and 5 from J, leaving 7 bases between them. The CDR3 region has the DNA TGTGCCACCAGCAGAGATCCTGGCGAGACCCAGTACTTC. Translating it yields CATSRDPGETQYF.

This clone appeared a few times. The gene calls are TRBV7-6 and TRBJ1-2; 8 bases match TRBD1. The V segment lost 5 bases and the J segment 12 bases; nucleotides outside the gene matches: 14. The CDR3 runs to 14 residues. CDR1 SGHVS and CDR2 FNYEAQ come from the germline V gene. The CDR3 nucleotides read TGTGCCAGCAGCGATGGGACAGGCATTCCAGGTCACACCTTC. This translates into CASSDGTGIPGHTF.

The gene calls are TRBV5-4 and TRBJ2-1; no clear D. The CDR3 is 14 residues long. V lost 0 bases and J 5 bases, leaving 9 bases between the germline ends. Germline-derived CDR1 and CDR2 are SGHNT and YYREEE (reference sequence). The CDR3 protein is CASSLGPSDNEQFF. In DNA form, the CDR3 reads TGTGCCAGCAGCTTGGGGCCCTCAGACAATGAGCAGTTCTTC.

The V gene is TRBV6-5, the J gene TRBJ1-5; the D is unclear. The CDR3 covers 12 residues. Trimming removed 8 bases at V and 7 bases at J, with 12 bases between. The germline V gene encodes CDR1 MNHEY and CDR2 SVGAGI. The CDR3 loop is CASGKVEQPQHF. The CDR3 DNA sequence: TGTGCCAGCGGGAAGGTAGAGCAGCCCCAGCATTTT.

The rearrangement uses TRBV7-2 and TRBJ1-1, with D uncertain. This CDR3 region has 14 residues. Trimming took 0 bases from V and 1 from J, leaving 6 bases between them. The V gene's germline CDR1 is SGHTA and CDR2 FQGNSA. This CDR3 reads CASSLAQQNTEAFF. The DNA for the CDR3 is TGTGCCAGCAGCTTAGCGCAACAGAACACTGAAGCTTTCTTT.

The chain has TRBV18 and TRBJ2-7; possible D gene TRBD2, 5 bases. The CDR3 loop spans 14 amino acids. Trimming stripped 6 bases from V and 5 bases from J, with 17 bases between. CDR1 is KGHSH and CDR2 is LQKENI in the germline V gene. CDR3 protein: CASSRLTSLHEQYF. The CDR3, as DNA: TGTGCCAGCTCGCGCTTAACTAGTCTGCACGAGCAGTACTTC.

The genes are TRBV10-3 and TRBJ2-4; D may be TRBD1 (5 bases). V lost 0 bases and J lost 7, with 10 bases in between. CDR1 is ENHRY, CDR2 SYGVKD, per germline. The length of the CDR3 is 14 residues. The CDR3: CAISESNPGNIQYF. For the CDR3, the DNA is TGTGCCATCAGTGAGTCGAACCCAGGGAACATTCAGTACTTC.

V gene TRBV12-5 combines with J gene TRBJ1-5; 9 bases fit TRBD1. The germline gives CDR1 LGHNT, CDR2 FRNRAP. V trimming: 2 bases; J trimming: 7 bases; junction bases outside the gene matches: 3. The CDR3 length is 14 residues. The CDR3 is CASGLLDRGQPQHF. DNA for the CDR3: TGTGCTAGTGGTTTGTTGGACAGGGGACAGCCCCAGCATTTT.

This chain uses TRBV10-2 with TRBJ2-1, with D unresolved. Germline CDR1 is WSHSY and CDR2 is SAAADI. The CDR3 has 10 residues. The V gene lost 2 bases and the J gene lost 7 bases, with 0 bases spanning the gap. DNA for the CDR3: TGCGCCAGCAGTGAGAATGAGCAGTTCTTC. Translating it yields CASSENEQFF.

V and J are TRBV11-2 and TRBJ2-7; no clear D. V lost 5 bases and J 2 bases, leaving 22 bases between the germline ends. Per the germline V gene, CDR1 is SGHAT and CDR2 is FQNNGV. The CDR3 loop spans 17 amino acids. The CDR3 region has the DNA TGTGCCAGCAGCAATTCGGTCCTGTTCCCCGGCGCCTACGAGCAGTACTTC. Translating gives CASSNSVLFPGAYEQYF.

This chain uses TRBV6-5 with TRBJ2-3; 7 bases agree with TRBD1. V was pared by 8 bases and J by 0 bases, with 8 bases of the junction left unmatched. The length of the CDR3 is 15 residues. From germline, CDR1 is MNHEY and CDR2 SVGAGI. In nucleotides, the CDR3 is TGTGCCAGCGGAATAGGGGGCAGGAGCACAGATACGCAGTATTTT. Its translation is CASGIGGRSTDTQYF.

The genes are TRBV7-8 and TRBJ1-2, with no clear D. The CDR3 is 13 residues long. V lost 2 bases to trimming and J lost 3 bases, with 7 bases between them. Germline CDR1 SGHVS, CDR2 FQNEAQ. The DNA for the CDR3 is TGTGCCAGCAGCTTAAACCGCCACTATGGCTACACCTTC. Translating gives CASSLNRHYGYTF.